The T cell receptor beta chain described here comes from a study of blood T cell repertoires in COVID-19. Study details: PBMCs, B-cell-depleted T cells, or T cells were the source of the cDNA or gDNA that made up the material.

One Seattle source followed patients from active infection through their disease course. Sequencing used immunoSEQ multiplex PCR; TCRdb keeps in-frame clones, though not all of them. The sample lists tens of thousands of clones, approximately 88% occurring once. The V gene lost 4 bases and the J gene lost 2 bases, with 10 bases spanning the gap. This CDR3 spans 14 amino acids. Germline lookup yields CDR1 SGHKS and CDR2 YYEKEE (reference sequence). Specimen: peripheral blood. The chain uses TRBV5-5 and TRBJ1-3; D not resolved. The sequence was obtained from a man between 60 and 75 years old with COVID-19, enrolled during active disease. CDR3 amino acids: CASSQVNAGNTIYF. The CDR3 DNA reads TGTGCCAGCAGCCAGGTAAACGCTGGAAACACCATATATTTT.